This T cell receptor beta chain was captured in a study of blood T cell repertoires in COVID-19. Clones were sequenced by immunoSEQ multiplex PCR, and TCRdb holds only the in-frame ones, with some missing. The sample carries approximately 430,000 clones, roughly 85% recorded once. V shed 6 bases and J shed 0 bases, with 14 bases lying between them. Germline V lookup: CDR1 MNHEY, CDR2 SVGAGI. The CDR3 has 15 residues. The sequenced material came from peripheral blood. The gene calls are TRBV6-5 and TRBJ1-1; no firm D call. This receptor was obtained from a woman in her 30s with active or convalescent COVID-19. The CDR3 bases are TGTGCCAGCAGACCTCGGGGAAGGATGAACACTGAAGCTTTCTTT. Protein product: CASRPRGRMNTEAFF.